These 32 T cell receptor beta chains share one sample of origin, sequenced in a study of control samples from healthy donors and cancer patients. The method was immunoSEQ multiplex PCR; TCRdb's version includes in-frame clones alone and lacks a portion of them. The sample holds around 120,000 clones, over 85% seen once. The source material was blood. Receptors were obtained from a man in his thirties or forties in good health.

Here the CDR3 reads CASSGNFGNEQFF. The CDR3 coding sequence is TGTGCCAGCAGTGGAAATTTTGGTAATGAGCAGTTCTTC. This chain joins TRBV2 and TRBJ2-1; D is unresolved. Germline CDR1 SNHLY, CDR2 FYNNEI. The CDR3 covers 13 residues. V lost 4 bases and J 7 bases, leaving 11 bases between the germline ends.

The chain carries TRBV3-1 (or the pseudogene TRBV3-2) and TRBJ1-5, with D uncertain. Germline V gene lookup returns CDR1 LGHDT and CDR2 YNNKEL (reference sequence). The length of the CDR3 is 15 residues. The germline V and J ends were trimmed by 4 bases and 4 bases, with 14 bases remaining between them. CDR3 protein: CASSPTRKDNQPQHF. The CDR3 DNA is TGTGCCAGCAGCCCAACCAGGAAGGATAATCAGCCCCAGCATTTT.

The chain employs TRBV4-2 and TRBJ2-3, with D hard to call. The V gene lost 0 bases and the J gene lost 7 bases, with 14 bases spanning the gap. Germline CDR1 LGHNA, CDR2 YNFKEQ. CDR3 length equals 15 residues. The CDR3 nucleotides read TGTGCCAGCAGCCAAGATTGGAACCCCCGCAATACGCAGTATTTT. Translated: CASSQDWNPRNTQYF.

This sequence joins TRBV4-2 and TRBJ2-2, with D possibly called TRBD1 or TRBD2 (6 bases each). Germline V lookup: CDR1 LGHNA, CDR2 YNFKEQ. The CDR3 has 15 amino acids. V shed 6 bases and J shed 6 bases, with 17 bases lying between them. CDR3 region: CASSINGGGAGELFF. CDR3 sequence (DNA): TGTGCCAGCAGTATCAATGGGGGCGGGGCCGGGGAGCTGTTTTTT.

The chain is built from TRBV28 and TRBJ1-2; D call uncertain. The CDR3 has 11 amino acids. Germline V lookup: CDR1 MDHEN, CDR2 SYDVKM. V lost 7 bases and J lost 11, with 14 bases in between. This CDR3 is CASTSIVGYTF. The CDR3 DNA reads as TGTGCCAGCACCTCGATCGTGGGATACACCTTC.

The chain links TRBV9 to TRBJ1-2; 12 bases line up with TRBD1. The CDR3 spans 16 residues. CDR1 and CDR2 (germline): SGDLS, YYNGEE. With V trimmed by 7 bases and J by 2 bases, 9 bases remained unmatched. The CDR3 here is CASAAGQGAFNYGYTF. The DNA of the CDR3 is TGTGCCAGCGCCGCGGGACAGGGGGCCTTCAACTATGGCTACACCTTC.

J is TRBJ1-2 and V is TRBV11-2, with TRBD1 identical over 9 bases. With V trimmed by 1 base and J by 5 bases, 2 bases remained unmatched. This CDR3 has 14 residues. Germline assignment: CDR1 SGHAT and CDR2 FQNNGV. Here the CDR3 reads CASSLVGTGYGYTF. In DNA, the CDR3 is TGTGCCAGCAGCTTAGTTGGGACAGGGTATGGCTACACCTTC.

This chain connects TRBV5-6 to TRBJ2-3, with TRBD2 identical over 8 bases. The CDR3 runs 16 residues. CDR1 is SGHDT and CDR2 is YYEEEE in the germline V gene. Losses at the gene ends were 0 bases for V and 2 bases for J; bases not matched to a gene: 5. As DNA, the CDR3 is TGTGCCAGCAGCTTGGGTCGCGGGGGGCCCACAGATACGCAGTATTTT. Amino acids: CASSLGRGGPTDTQYF.

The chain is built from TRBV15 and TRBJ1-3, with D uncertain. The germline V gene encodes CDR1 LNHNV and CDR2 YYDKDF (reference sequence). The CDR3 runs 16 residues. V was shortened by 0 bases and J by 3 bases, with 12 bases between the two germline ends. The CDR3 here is CATSRERSGLGNTIYF. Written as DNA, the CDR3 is TGTGCCACCAGCAGAGAGAGGTCCGGGCTTGGAAACACCATATATTTT.

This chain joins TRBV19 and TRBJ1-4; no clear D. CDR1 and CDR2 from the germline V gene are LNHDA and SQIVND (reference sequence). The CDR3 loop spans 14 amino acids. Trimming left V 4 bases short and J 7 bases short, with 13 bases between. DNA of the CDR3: TGTGCCAGTAGTACTAGTGGGAATGGTGAAAAACTGTTTTTT. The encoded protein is CASSTSGNGEKLFF.

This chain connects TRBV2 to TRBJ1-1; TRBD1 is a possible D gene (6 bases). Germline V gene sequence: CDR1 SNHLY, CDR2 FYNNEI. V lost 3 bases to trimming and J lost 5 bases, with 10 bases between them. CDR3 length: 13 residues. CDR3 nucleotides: TGTGCCAGCAGTGATCGGAGGGGGACTGAAGCTTTCTTT. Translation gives CASSDRRGTEAFF.

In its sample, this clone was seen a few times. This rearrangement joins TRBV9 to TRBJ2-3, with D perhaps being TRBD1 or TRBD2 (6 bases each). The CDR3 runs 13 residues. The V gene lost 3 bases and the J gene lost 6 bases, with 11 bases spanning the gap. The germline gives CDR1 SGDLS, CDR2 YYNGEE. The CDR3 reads CASSAIGGDTQYF. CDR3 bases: TGTGCCAGCAGCGCCATAGGGGGGGATACGCAGTATTTT.

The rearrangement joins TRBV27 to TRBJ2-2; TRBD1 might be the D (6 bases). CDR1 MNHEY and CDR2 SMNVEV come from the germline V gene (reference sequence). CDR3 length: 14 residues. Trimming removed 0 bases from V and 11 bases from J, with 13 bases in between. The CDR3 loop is CASSLSRGGGELFF. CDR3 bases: TGTGCCAGCAGTTTATCCAGGGGCGGCGGTGAGCTGTTTTTT.

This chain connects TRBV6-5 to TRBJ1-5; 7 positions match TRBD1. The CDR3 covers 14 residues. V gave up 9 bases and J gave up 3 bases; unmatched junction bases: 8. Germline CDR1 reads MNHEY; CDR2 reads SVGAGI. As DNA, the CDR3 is TGTGCCAGTTTGAGACAGGGAATCAATCAGCCCCAGCATTTT. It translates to CASLRQGINQPQHF.

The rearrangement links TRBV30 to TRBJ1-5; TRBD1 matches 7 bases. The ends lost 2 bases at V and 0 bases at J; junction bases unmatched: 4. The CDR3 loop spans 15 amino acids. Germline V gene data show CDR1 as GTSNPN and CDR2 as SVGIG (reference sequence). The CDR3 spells CAWSPGQFSNQPQHF. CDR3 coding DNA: TGTGCCTGGAGTCCGGGACAGTTTAGCAATCAGCCCCAGCATTTT. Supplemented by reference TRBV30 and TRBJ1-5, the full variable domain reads SQTIHQWPATLVQPVGSPLSLECTVEGTSNPNLYWYRQAAGRGLQLLFYSVGIGQISSEVPQNLSASRPQDRQFILSSKKLLLSDSGFYLCAWSPGQFSNQPQHFGDGTRLSIL.

This CDR3 reads CASTRGVGGNTEAFF. The CDR3 DNA is TGTGCCAGTACCAGGGGCGTGGGGGGGAACACTGAAGCTTTCTTT. The chain couples TRBV2 to TRBJ1-1, with D tentatively TRBD1 (6 bases). The ends were cut back, 9 bases at V and 1 base at J, with 18 bases in the middle. Germline V gives CDR1 SNHLY, CDR2 FYNNEI. This CDR3 spans 15 amino acids.

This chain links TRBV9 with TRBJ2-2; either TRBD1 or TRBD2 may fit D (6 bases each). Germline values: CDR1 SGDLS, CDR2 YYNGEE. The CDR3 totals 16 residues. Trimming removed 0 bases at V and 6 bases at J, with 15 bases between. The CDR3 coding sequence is TGTGCCAGCAGCGTAGAGGGCGCGAGGGGGGCCGGGGAGCTGTTTTTT. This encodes CASSVEGARGAGELFF.

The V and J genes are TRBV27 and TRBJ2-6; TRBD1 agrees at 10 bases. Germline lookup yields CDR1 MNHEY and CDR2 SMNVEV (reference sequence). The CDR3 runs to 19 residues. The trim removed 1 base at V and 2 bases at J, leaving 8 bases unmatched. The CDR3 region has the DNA TGTGCCAGCAGTTTATGGGGGACAGGGGTTAGGGCTGGGGCCAACGTCCTGACTTTC. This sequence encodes CASSLWGTGVRAGANVLTF. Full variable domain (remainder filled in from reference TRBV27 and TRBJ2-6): EAQVTQNPRYLITVTGKKLTVTCSQNMNHEYMSWYRQDPGLGLRQIYYSMNVEVTDKGDVPEGYKVSRKEKRNFPLILESPSPNQTSLYFCASSLWGTGVRAGANVLTFGAGSRLTVL.

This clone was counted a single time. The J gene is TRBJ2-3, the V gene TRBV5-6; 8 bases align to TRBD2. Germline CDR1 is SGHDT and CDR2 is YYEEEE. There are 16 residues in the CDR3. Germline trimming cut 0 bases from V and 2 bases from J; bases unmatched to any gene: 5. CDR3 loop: CASSLAGSGATDTQYF. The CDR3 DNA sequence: TGTGCCAGCAGCTTGGCCGGTAGCGGGGCCACAGATACGCAGTATTTT.

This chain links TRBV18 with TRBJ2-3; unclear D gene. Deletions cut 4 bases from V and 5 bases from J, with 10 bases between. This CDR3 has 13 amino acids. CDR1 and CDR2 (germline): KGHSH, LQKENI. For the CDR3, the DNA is TGTGCCAGCTCACTACATGACGGAGATACGCAGTATTTT. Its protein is CASSLHDGDTQYF.

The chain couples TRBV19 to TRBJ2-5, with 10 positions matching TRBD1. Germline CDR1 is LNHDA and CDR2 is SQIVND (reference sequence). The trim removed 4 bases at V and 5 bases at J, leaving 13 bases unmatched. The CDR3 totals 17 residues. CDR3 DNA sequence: TGTGCCAGTAGTAAGGACAGGGGGGGCACCTTGAGGGAGACCCAGTACTTC. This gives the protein CASSKDRGGTLRETQYF. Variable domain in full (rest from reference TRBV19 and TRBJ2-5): DGGITQSPKYLFRKEGQNVTLSCEQNLNHDAMYWYRQDPGQGLRLIYYSQIVNDFQKGDIAEGYSVSREKKESFPLTVTSAQKNPTAFYLCASSKDRGGTLRETQYFGPGTRLLVL.

The CDR3 here is CASSLMGSTDTQYF. In DNA, the CDR3 is TGTGCCAGCAGCTTAATGGGTAGCACAGATACGCAGTATTTT. This sequence joins TRBV7-3 and TRBJ2-3, with D uncertain. Germline V gene lookup returns CDR1 SGHTA and CDR2 FQGTGA. V lost 1 base and J 0 bases, leaving 5 bases between the germline ends. This CDR3 region has 14 residues. The complete variable domain, with remaining parts taken from reference TRBV7-3 and TRBJ2-3, reads GAGVSQTPSNKVTEKGKYVELRCDPISGHTALYWYRQSLGQGPEFLIYFQGTGAADDSGLPNDRFFAVRPEGSVSTLKIQRTERGDSAVYLCASSLMGSTDTQYFGPGTRLTVL.

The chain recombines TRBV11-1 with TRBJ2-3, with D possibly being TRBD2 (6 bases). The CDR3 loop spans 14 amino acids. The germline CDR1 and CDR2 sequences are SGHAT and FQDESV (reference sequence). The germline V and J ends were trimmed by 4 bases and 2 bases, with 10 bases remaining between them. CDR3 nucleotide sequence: TGTGCCAGCAGCTCCCGGGACTTCACAGATACGCAGTATTTT. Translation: CASSSRDFTDTQYF.

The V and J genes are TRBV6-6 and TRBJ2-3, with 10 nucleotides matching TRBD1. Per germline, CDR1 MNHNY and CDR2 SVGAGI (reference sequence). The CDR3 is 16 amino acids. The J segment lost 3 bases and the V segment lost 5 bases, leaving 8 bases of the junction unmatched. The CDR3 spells CASSRTWGQGTDTQYF. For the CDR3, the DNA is TGTGCCAGCAGTCGAACCTGGGGACAGGGGACAGATACGCAGTATTTT.

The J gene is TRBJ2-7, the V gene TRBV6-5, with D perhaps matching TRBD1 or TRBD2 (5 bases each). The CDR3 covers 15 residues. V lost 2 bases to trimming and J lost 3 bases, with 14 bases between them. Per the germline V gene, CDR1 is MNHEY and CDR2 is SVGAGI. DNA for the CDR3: TGTGCCAGCAGTTACGAGGGGCTCGGAAACTACGAGCAGTACTTC. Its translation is CASSYEGLGNYEQYF.

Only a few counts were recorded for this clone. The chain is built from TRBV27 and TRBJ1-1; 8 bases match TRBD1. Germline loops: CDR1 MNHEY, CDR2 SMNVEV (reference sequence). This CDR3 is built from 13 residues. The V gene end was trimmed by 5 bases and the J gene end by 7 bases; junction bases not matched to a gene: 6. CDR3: CASSDRGLGEAFF. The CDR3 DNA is TGTGCCAGCAGTGACAGGGGATTAGGTGAAGCTTTCTTT.

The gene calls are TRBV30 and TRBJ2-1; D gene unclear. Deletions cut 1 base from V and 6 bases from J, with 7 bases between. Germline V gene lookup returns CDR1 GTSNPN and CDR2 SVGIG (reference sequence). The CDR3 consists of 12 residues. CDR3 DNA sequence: TGTGCCTGGAGTGCTCAGGCCAATGAGCAGTTCTTC. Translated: CAWSAQANEQFF.

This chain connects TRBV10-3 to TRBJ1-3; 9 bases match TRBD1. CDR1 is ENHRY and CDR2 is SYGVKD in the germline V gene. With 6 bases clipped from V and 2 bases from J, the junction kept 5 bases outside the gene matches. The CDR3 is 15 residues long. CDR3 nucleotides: TGTGCCATCAGATCGGGACAGGGAACTGGAAACACCATATATTTT. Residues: CAIRSGQGTGNTIYF.

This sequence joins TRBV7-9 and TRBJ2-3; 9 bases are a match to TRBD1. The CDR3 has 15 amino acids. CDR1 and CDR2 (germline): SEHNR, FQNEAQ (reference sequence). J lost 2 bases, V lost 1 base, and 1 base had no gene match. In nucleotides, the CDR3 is TGTGCCAGCAGCTTAGGGGACAGGGTCACAGATACGCAGTATTTT. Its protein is CASSLGDRVTDTQYF. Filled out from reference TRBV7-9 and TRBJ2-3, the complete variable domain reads DTGVSQNPRHKITKRGQNVTFRCDPISEHNRLYWYRQTLGQGPEFLTYFQNEAQLEKSRLLSDRFSAERPKGSFSTLEIQRTEQGDSAMYLCASSLGDRVTDTQYFGPGTRLTVL.

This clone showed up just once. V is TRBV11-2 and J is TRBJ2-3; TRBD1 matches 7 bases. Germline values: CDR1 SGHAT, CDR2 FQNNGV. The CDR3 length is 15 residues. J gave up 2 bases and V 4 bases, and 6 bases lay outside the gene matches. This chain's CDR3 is CASSWTDRDTDTQYF. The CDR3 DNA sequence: TGTGCCAGCAGCTGGACCGACAGGGACACAGATACGCAGTATTTT.

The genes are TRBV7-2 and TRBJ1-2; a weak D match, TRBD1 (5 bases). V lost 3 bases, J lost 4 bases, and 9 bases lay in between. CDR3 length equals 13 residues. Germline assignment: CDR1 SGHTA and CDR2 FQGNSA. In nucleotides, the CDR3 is TGTGCCAGCAGCTTCCAGGGAAGCTATGGCTACACCTTC. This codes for CASSFQGSYGYTF.

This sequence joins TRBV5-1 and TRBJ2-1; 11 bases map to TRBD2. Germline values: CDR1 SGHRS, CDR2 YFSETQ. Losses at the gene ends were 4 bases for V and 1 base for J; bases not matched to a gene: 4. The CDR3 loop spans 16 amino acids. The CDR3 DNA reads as TGCGCCAGCAGCCCCGGACTAGCGGGTTCCTACAATGAGCAGTTCTTC. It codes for CASSPGLAGSYNEQFF.